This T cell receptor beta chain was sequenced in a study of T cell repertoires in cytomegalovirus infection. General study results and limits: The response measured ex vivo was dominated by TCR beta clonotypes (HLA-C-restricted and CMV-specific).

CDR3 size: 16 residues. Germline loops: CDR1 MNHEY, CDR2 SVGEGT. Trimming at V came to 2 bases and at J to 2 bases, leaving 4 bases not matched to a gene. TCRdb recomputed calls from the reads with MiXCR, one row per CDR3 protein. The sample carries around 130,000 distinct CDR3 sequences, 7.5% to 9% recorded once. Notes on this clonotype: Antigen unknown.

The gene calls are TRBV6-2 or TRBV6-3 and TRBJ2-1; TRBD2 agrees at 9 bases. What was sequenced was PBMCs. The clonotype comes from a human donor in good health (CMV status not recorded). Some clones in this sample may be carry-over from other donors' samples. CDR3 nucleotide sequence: TGTGCCAGCAGTTACGGTGCGGGGGGGCCCTACAATGAGCAGTTCTTC. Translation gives CASSYGAGGPYNEQFF.